This T cell receptor beta chain was captured by sequencing in a study of cytomegalovirus exposure and HLA in healthy donors. On this clone itself: The antigen is not known.

CDR1 is MNHEY, CDR2 SVGAGI, per germline. CDR3 length: 16 residues. V shed 3 bases, J shed 4 bases, and the junction held 9 bases outside the gene matches. Each of the donors was a healthy bone marrow donor. Findings and limits, study-wide: An analysis that came later showed most CMV-associated TCR beta chains appearing HLA-restricted. Earlier analysis found most TCR beta V segments productive about 90% or about 30% of the time. The authors judged a highly shared variant cluster likely a sequencing artifact.

PCR used 60 Vbeta primers and 13 Jbeta primers. Sequencing used immunoSEQ multiplex PCR; TCRdb keeps in-frame clones, though not all of them. The table includes more than 95,000 clones, approximately 80% detected once. This sequence joins TRBV6-5 and TRBJ2-1, with TRBD2 matching over 7 bases. This clonotype originated in a woman aged 40 to 55 in good health and CMV-seronegative. Sequencing was carried out using PBMCs. The CDR3 region has the DNA TGTGCCAGCAGTTATGTAAAGGGGAGGGCTTACAATGAGCAGTTCTTC. It translates to CASSYVKGRAYNEQFF.